The next 12 T cell receptor beta chains were all read from a single sample in a study of CXCR3-negative and CXCR3-positive naive CD8 T cells. 5' RACE with UMI labels generated the TRB cDNA libraries. For each CDR3 protein, TCRdb gives one entry from its re-call of the 5' RACE reads, without DNA. Its listing shows nearly 45,000 distinct CDR3 sequences. Sequenced input: memory CD8+ T cells from blood. These receptors all stem from a human donor in good health. Some clones in this sample may be carry-over from other donors' samples.

The gene calls are TRBV4-3 and TRBJ2-7. CDR1 and CDR2 (germline): LGHNA, YSLEER. The CDR3 has 15 amino acids. CDR3 protein: CASSQDGGLLYEQYF.

The V gene is TRBV29-1, the J gene TRBJ1-2; there is no DNA to check the TCRdb D call of TRBD1. The CDR3 has 14 residues. CDR1 SQVTM and CDR2 ANQGSEA come from the germline V gene. This chain's CDR3 is CSVRKGARSYGYTF.

This chain uses TRBV7-9 with TRBJ2-3; TCRdb picks TRBD1, but there is no DNA to check that call. CDR1 and CDR2 (germline): SEHNR, FQNEAQ (reference sequence). There are 15 residues in the CDR3. CDR3: CASSLALTGEDTQYF.

V gene TRBV5-1 combines with J gene TRBJ2-2; checking the TCRdb D call of TRBD1 is not possible without DNA. Germline V gives CDR1 SGHRS, CDR2 YFSETQ. The CDR3 is 15 amino acids. The CDR3 loop is CASSLVDSSAGELFF.

The chain carries TRBV3-1 and TRBJ2-6; there is no DNA to check the TCRdb D call of TRBD1. Germline assignment: CDR1 LGHDT and CDR2 YNNKEL (reference sequence). This CDR3 contains 17 residues. The CDR3 is CASSQEAGESGANVLTF.

The J gene is TRBJ1-2, the V gene TRBV4-3; with no DNA, the TCRdb D assignment of TRBD1 cannot be verified. Germline CDR1 and CDR2: LGHNA and YSLEER. This CDR3 is built from 16 residues. CDR3 residues: CASSQQGYVTGNGYTF.

This rearrangement joins TRBV6-5 to TRBJ2-7; as DNA is missing, the TRBD1 call by TCRdb cannot be tested. The CDR3 sequence is 15 residues long. CDR1 is MNHEY, CDR2 SVGAGI, per germline. The CDR3 here is CASSYGTGSSDEQYF.

The V call is TRBV7-6, the J call TRBJ2-1. Per the germline V gene, CDR1 is SGHVS and CDR2 is FNYEAQ. This CDR3 is built from 13 residues. The CDR3 is CASSLDSYNEQFF.

The rearrangement joins TRBV6-2 or TRBV6-3 to TRBJ2-2; TCRdb calls TRBD1, which cannot be checked without DNA. CDR3 length: 14 residues. Per germline, CDR1 MNHEY and CDR2 SVGEGT. Here the CDR3 reads CASSYGQGSGELFF.

This rearrangement joins TRBV4-1 to TRBJ2-1; TCRdb returns TRBD1, unconfirmable since there is no DNA. Germline V gene sequence: CDR1 MGHRA, CDR2 YSYEKL. The CDR3 sequence is 15 residues long. CDR3 region: CASSQGPGDYNEQFF.

V is TRBV27 and J is TRBJ1-3. Germline V CDR1 and CDR2: MNHEY, SMNVEV (reference sequence). CDR3 length: 15 amino acids. CDR3 residues: CASSLGIDSGNTIYF.

The rearrangement joins TRBV15 to TRBJ2-1. The germline gives CDR1 LNHNV, CDR2 YYDKDF (reference sequence). The CDR3 contains 13 residues. CDR3 in amino acids: CATKTSSYNEQFF.